The rows below give T cell receptor beta chains drawn from one sample of a study of shared clonotypes between healthy human individuals. Produced via immunoSEQ multiplex PCR; TCRdb's table is partial and in-frame only. The repertoire holds around 690,000 clones, with about 92% as singletons. Sequenced input: memory CD8+ T cells from PBMCs. Receptors originate from a man between 18 and 35 years old in good health. Some clones in this sample may be carry-over from other donors' samples. Both conserved end residues are part of each CDR3. D genes are given only for firm matches. Rows may omit the clone size; those that give it use once, few, many or a size class.

CDR3aa | CDR3nt | v_gene | d_gene | j_gene | abundance
CASSQVGRLDTQYF | TGCGCCAGCAGCCAAGTAGGACGGTTGGATACGCAGTATTTT | TRBV4-1 | NA | TRBJ2-3 | NA
CASRGGSYEQYF | TGTGCCAGCAGGGGCGGCTCCTACGAGCAGTACTTC | TRBV6-1 | NA | TRBJ2-7 | NA
CASSYGGQGTGELFF | TGTGCCAGCAGTTACGGGGGGCAGGGCACCGGGGAGCTGTTTTTT | TRBV6-5 | NA | TRBJ2-2 | NA
CASSETWASGAYEQYF | TGTGCCAGCAGTGAGACTTGGGCTAGCGGGGCCTACGAGCAGTACTTC | TRBV2 | TRBD2 | TRBJ2-7 | NA
CASSTAQPYNEQFF | TGTGCCAGCTCGACTGCGCAACCATACAATGAGCAGTTCTTC | TRBV2 | NA | TRBJ2-1 | NA
CASSLGGVLETQYF | TGTGCCAGCAGCTTGGGAGGGGTTTTGGAGACCCAGTACTTC | TRBV7-9 | TRBD2 | TRBJ2-5 | NA
CASGGLEQYF | TGTGCCAGCGGGGGGCTCGAGCAGTACTTC | TRBV11-1 | NA | TRBJ2-7 | NA
CASSQGPGRTYNEQFF | TGTGCCAGTAGTCAGGGACCGGGTAGGACCTACAATGAGCAGTTCTTC | TRBV19 | NA | TRBJ2-1 | NA
CASRPDRGNTEAFF | TGTGCCAGCAGACCGGACAGGGGGAACACTGAAGCTTTCTTT | TRBV28 | TRBD1 | TRBJ1-1 | NA
CASTLRVREEQFF | TGTGCCAGCACCCTGAGGGTACGGGAAGAGCAGTTCTTC | TRBV7-9 | NA | TRBJ2-1 | NA
CASRGLAGERNEQYF | TGCGCCAGCAGGGGGCTGGCGGGAGAACGAAACGAGCAGTACTTC | TRBV5-1 | TRBD2 | TRBJ2-7 | NA
CAWNGPELAVSYEQYF | TGTGCCTGGAACGGGCCGGAACTAGCGGTTTCCTACGAGCAGTACTTC | TRBV30 | TRBD2 | TRBJ2-7 | NA
CASSYSTSAGELFF | TGTGCCAGCAGTTACTCAACTAGTGCCGGGGAGCTGTTTTTT | TRBV6-5 | NA | TRBJ2-2 | NA
CASSLGFGGVKNGYTF | TGTGCCAGCAGTTTAGGGTTCGGGGGCGTGAAGAATGGCTACACCTTC | TRBV27 | NA | TRBJ1-2 | NA
CAWSVRGSITEAFF | TGTGCCTGGAGTGTACGCGGTTCGATAACTGAAGCTTTCTTT | TRBV30 | NA | TRBJ1-1 | once
CASSGIPRESYEQYF | TGTGCCAGCAGCGGAATCCCACGGGAATCCTACGAGCAGTACTTC | TRBV5-6 | NA | TRBJ2-7 | NA
CASSVDRIATYNEQFF | TGTGCCAGCAGCGTAGATCGGATTGCTACCTACAATGAGCAGTTCTTC | TRBV9 | NA | TRBJ2-1 | NA
CASPQGYEAFF | TGCGCCAGCCCGCAGGGGTATGAAGCTTTCTTT | TRBV5-1 | NA | TRBJ1-1 | NA
CASWPRGSTGELFF | TGTGCCAGCTGGCCCAGGGGGAGTACCGGGGAGCTGTTTTTT | TRBV6-1 | TRBD1 | TRBJ2-2 | once
CASSQLETQYF | TGTGCCAGCAGCCAATTGGAGACCCAGTACTTC | TRBV16 | NA | TRBJ2-5 | NA
CSPRRAGEQYF | TGCAGTCCTCGACGAGCCGGCGAGCAGTACTTC | TRBV20-1 | NA | TRBJ2-7 | NA
CATSRGTGGLTEAFF | TGTGCCACCAGCAGGGGAACAGGGGGCCTCACTGAAGCTTTCTTT | TRBV15 | TRBD1 | TRBJ1-1 | NA
CASSVVIAGGYNEQFF | TGTGCCAGCAGCGTAGTCATAGCGGGAGGGTACAATGAGCAGTTCTTC | TRBV9 | TRBD2 | TRBJ2-1 | NA
CASSYSVGSAYNEQFF | TGTGCCAGCAGTTACTCTGTTGGGTCGGCGTACAATGAGCAGTTCTTC | TRBV6-5 | NA | TRBJ2-1 | NA
CASSKSGTTNSPLHF | TGTGCCAGCAGTAAATCTGGGACAACCAATTCACCCCTCCACTTT | TRBV2 | NA | TRBJ1-6 | NA
CAISLRTPYEQYF | TGTGCCATAAGCCTCAGGACACCCTACGAGCAGTACTTC | TRBV10-3 | NA | TRBJ2-7 | NA
CASSLVVGLVSEQYF | TGTGCCAGCAGCTTAGTCGTAGGTTTGGTTAGCGAGCAGTACTTC | TRBV7-9 | NA | TRBJ2-7 | NA
CASSPWSRGNNEQFF | TGTGCCAGCTCACCTTGGTCCCGGGGAAATAATGAGCAGTTCTTC | TRBV18 | NA | TRBJ2-1 | NA
CASSLGSYNEQFF | TGTGCCAGCAGCTTGGGCTCCTACAATGAGCAGTTCTTC | TRBV5-8 | NA | TRBJ2-1 | NA
CASSFGADQPQHF | TGTGCCAGCAGCTTTGGGGCCGATCAGCCCCAGCATTTT | TRBV7-6 | NA | TRBJ1-5 | once
CASSFVGGLNEQFF | TGTGCCAGCAGTTTTGTGGGAGGGCTGAATGAGCAGTTCTTC | TRBV27 | TRBD2 | TRBJ2-1 | NA
CASSYTNSPLHF | TGTGCCAGCAGTTACACAAATTCACCCCTCCACTTT | TRBV6-5 | NA | TRBJ1-6 | NA